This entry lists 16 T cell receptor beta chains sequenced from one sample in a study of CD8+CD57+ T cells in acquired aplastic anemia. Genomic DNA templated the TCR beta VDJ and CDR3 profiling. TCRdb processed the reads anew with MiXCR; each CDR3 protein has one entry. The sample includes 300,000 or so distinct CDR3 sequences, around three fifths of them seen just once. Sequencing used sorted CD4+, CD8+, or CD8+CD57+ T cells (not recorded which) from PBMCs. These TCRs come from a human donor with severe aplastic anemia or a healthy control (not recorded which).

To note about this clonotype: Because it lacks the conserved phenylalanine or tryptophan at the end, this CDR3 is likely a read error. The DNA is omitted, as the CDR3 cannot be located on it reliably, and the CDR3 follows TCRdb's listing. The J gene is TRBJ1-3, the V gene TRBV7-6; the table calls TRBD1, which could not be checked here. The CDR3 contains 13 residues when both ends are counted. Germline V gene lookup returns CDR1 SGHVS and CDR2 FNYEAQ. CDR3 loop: CASSFTFMTGGNT.

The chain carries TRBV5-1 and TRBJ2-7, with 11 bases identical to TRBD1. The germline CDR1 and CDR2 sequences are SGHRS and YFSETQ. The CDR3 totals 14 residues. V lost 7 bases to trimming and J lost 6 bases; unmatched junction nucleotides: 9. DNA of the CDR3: TGCGCCAGCTGCGGTGGGACAGGGGGATCCGAGCAGTACTTC. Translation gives CASCGGTGGSEQYF.

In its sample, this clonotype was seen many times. CDR3 sequence reads: CASSPLDRNEQFF. The CDR3 nucleotides are TGTGCCAGCAGCCCCCTTGACCGCAATGAGCAGTTCTTC. The rearrangement joins TRBV7-9 to TRBJ2-1, with D uncertain. In germline, CDR1 is SEHNR, CDR2 FQNEAQ (reference sequence). V was trimmed by 5 bases and J by 6 bases, leaving 11 bases between them. This CDR3 contains 13 residues.

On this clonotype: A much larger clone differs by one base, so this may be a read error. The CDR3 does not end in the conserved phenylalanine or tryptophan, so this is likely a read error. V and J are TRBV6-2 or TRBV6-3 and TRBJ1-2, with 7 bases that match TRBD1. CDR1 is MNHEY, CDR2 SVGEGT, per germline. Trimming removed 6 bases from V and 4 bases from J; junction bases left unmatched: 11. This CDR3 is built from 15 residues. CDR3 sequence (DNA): TGTGCCAGCAGGTCCGACAGGGACGTATTCTATGGCTACACCCTC. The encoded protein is CASRSDRDVFYGYTL.

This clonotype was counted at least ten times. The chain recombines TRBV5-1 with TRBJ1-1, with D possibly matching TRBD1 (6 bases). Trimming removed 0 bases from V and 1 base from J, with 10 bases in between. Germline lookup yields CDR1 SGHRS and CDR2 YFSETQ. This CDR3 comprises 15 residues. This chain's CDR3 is CASSLVGGGNTEAFF. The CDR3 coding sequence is TGCGCCAGCAGCTTGGTGGGGGGCGGGAACACTGAAGCTTTCTTT.

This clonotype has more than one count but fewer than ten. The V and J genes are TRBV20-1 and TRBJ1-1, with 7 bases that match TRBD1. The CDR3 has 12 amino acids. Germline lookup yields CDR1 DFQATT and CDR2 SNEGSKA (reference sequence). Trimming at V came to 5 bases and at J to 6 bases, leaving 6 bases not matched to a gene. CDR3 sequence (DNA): TGCAGTGCTTTGGGGGACAGTCCTGAAGCTTTCTTT. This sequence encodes CSALGDSPEAFF.

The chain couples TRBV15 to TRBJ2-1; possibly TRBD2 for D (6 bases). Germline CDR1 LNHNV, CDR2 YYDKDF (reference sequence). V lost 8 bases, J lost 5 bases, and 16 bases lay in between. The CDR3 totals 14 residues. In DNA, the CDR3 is TGTGCCACCGAGTTGGCGGGGAGACACAATGAGCAGTTCTTC. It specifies CATELAGRHNEQFF.

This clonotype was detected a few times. CDR3: CASSEWDVETQYF. The CDR3 coding sequence is TGTGCCAGCAGCGAGTGGGACGTAGAGACCCAGTACTTC. V usage is TRBV9 and J usage is TRBJ2-5; D tentatively fits TRBD1 or TRBD2 (5 bases each). Germline loops: CDR1 SGDLS, CDR2 YYNGEE. The CDR3 length is 13 residues. The ends were cut back, 3 bases at V and 4 bases at J, with 10 bases in the middle.

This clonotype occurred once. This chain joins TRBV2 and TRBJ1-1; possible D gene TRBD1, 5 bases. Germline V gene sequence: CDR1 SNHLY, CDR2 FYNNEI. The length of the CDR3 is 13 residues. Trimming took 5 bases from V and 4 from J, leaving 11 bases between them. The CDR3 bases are TGTGCCAGCAGTTCTCGACAGCCCACTGAAGCTTTCTTT. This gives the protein CASSSRQPTEAFF.

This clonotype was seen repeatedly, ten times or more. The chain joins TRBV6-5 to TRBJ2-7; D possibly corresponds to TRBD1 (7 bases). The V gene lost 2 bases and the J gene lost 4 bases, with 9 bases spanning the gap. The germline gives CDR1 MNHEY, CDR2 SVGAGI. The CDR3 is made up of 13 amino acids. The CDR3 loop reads CASSYQGGYEQYF. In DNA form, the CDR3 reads TGTGCCAGCAGTTACCAGGGGGGTTACGAGCAGTACTTC.

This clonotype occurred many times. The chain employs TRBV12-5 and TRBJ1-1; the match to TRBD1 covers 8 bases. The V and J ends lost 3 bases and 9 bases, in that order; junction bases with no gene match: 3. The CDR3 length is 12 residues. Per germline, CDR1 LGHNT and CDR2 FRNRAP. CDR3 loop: CASGFGDRKAFF. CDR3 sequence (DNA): TGTGCTAGTGGTTTCGGGGACAGGAAAGCTTTCTTT.

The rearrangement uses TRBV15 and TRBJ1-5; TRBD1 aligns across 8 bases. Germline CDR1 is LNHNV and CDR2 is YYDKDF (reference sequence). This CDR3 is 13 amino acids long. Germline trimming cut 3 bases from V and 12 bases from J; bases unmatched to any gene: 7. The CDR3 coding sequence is TGTGCCACCAGCAGGGATCGGACAGGGCTCCAGCATTTT. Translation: CATSRDRTGLQHF.

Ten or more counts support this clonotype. This chain's CDR3 is CASSLSGTRISGNTIYF. In DNA form, the CDR3 reads TGTGCCAGCAGTCTTTCCGGGACAAGGATCTCTGGAAACACCATATATTTT. The rearrangement uses TRBV6-5 and TRBJ1-3; D possibly corresponds to TRBD1 (6 bases). The germline V and J ends were trimmed by 5 bases and 0 bases, with 17 bases remaining between them. Looked up from germline, CDR1 is MNHEY and CDR2 is SVGAGI. This CDR3 is 17 amino acids long.

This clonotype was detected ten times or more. The CDR3 nucleotides read TGCGCCAGCAGCGCGTCCGCTGAAGCTTTCTTT. The encoded protein is CASSASAEAFF. J is TRBJ1-1 and V is TRBV5-1, with no clear D. The CDR3 runs 11 residues. V was trimmed by 4 bases and J by 6 bases, leaving 7 bases between them. Germline CDR1 reads SGHRS; CDR2 reads YFSETQ.

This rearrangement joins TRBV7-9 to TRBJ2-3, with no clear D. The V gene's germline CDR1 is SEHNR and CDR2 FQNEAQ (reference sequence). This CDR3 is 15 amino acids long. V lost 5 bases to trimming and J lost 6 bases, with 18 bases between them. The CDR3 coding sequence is TGTGCCAGCAGCAGATCAATGGGTATTGATGATACGCAGTATTTT. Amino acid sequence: CASSRSMGIDDTQYF.

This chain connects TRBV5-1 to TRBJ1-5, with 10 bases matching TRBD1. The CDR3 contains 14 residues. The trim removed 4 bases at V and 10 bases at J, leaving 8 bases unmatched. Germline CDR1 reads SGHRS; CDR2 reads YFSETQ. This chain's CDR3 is CASSPGQGSPPQHF. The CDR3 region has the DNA TGCGCCAGCAGCCCGGGACAGGGGTCTCCACCCCAGCATTTT.